This T cell receptor beta chain was sequenced in a study of shared clonotypes between healthy human individuals. Naive CD45RA+ and memory CD45RA-negative subsets were split from CD4+ cells. Study-level points and caveats: The genetic and exposure-history diversity represented was limited by few donors. Clonotype sharing across several donors was observed for roughly 5% of naive CD4 clonotypes.

The run depth of the assay was deep. TCRdb keeps only in-frame clones here, not all; method: immunoSEQ multiplex PCR. Of approximately 980,000 clones in the sample, less than 85% were seen once. CDR3 length equals 12 residues. Germline V gives CDR1 LNHDA, CDR2 SQIVND (reference sequence). V was shortened by 3 bases and J by 11 bases, with 13 bases between the two germline ends. With respect to this clone: Its antigen remains unidentified.

The chain has TRBV19 and TRBJ1-2; D perhaps matches TRBD1 (6 bases). This TCR came from a man younger than 30 in good health. Material for sequencing was memory CD4+ T cells sorted from blood. Subset noted: CD45RA-negative fraction. CDR3 coding DNA: TGTGCCAGTAGTATCAAACCAGGACAGTACACCTTC. This sequence encodes CASSIKPGQYTF.